Presented here are 13 T cell receptor beta chains from one specimen sequenced in a study of T cell repertoires in cytomegalovirus infection. TCRdb reprocessed the reads via MiXCR and lists one record per CDR3 protein. The sample holds approximately 910,000 distinct CDR3 sequences, around a third seen once. These receptors have no known antigen. Sequenced material: cultured CD8+ T cells from PBMCs, taken from culture after CMV antigen stimulation. The receptors stem from a human donor in good health (CMV status not recorded). Some clones in this sample may be carry-over from other donors' samples.

This clonotype was observed a handful of times. The chain has TRBV5-8 and TRBJ1-6; tentatively, D is TRBD1 (5 bases). CDR3 length equals 15 residues. The germline V and J ends were trimmed by 0 bases and 7 bases, with 11 bases remaining between them. CDR1 and CDR2 from the germline V gene are SGHTS and YDEGEE. The CDR3 sequence is CASSLDGGYNSPLHF. The CDR3 DNA reads as TGTGCCAGCAGCTTGGATGGGGGATACAATTCACCCCTCCACTTT.

Only a few counts were recorded for this clonotype. The genes are TRBV19 and TRBJ1-5; TRBD1 aligns across 7 bases. CDR1 LNHDA and CDR2 SQIVND come from the germline V gene (reference sequence). The length of the CDR3 is 15 residues. The trim removed 1 base at V and 2 bases at J, leaving 2 bases unmatched. DNA for the CDR3: TGTGCCAGTAGTATAGCCGGGACAGGCAATCAGCCCCAGCATTTT. It yields the protein CASSIAGTGNQPQHF. The full variable domain, in which reference TRBV19 and TRBJ1-5 provide the parts outside the CDR3, is DGGITQSPKYLFRKEGQNVTLSCEQNLNHDAMYWYRQDPGQGLRLIYYSQIVNDFQKGDIAEGYSVSREKKESFPLTVTSAQKNPTAFYLCASSIAGTGNQPQHFGDGTRLSIL.

This clonotype turned up a few times. This sequence joins TRBV15 and TRBJ2-1; D is possibly TRBD1 or TRBD2 (5 bases each). CDR1 LNHNV and CDR2 YYDKDF come from the germline V gene (reference sequence). The CDR3 has 16 amino acids. V dropped 2 bases and J dropped 3 bases, with 14 bases sitting between them. The CDR3 is CATSRSRDGFYNEQFF. CDR3 nucleotides: TGTGCCACCAGCAGAAGCCGGGACGGCTTCTACAATGAGCAGTTCTTC.

V and J are TRBV19 and TRBJ1-5; D unresolved. Germline CDR1 LNHDA, CDR2 SQIVND (reference sequence). The CDR3 has 14 residues. V was cut by 8 bases and J by 5 bases, with 16 bases left in between. CDR3 DNA: TGTGCCAGTTCGGGCCTGCGCCCCCATCAGCCCCAGCATTTT. Its translation is CASSGLRPHQPQHF.

The sample holds a few counts of this clonotype. The chain employs TRBV7-6 and TRBJ1-5; 9 bases fit TRBD1. Germline assignment: CDR1 SGHVS and CDR2 FNYEAQ. The CDR3 totals 16 residues. J was trimmed by 6 bases and V by 4 bases; bases with no gene match: 10. In DNA form, the CDR3 reads TGTGCCAGCAGCTCGACCTCGGGACAGGGCAGTCAGCCCCAGCATTTT. Its translation is CASSSTSGQGSQPQHF.

The chain is built from TRBV27 and TRBJ2-5; 11 nucleotides match TRBD1. The J segment lost 1 base and the V segment lost 5 bases, leaving 6 bases of the junction unmatched. The CDR3 spans 16 residues. Germline CDR1 reads MNHEY; CDR2 reads SMNVEV (reference sequence). This CDR3 is CASSPTDRGLQETQYF. For the CDR3, the DNA is TGTGCCAGCAGTCCAACGGACAGGGGGCTCCAAGAGACCCAGTACTTC.

This clonotype was counted between two and nine times. This rearrangement joins TRBV6-2 or TRBV6-3 to TRBJ2-5; 7 bases agree with TRBD2. Trimming took 4 bases from V and 0 from J; bases not matched to a gene: 5. There are 15 residues in the CDR3. The germline CDR1 and CDR2 sequences are MNHEY and SVGEGT. The CDR3 DNA follows: TGTGCCAGCAGTTCCTACGGACTAGACCAAGAGACCCAGTACTTC. Translating gives CASSSYGLDQETQYF.

This clonotype was detected only a few times. J is TRBJ2-7 and V is TRBV11-2; perhaps TRBD1 as D (5 bases). Germline assignment: CDR1 SGHAT and CDR2 FQNNGV. The length of the CDR3 is 14 residues. V was shortened by 3 bases and J by 0 bases, with 9 bases between the two germline ends. CDR3 in amino acids: CASSFGHLSYEQYF. The CDR3 DNA reads TGTGCCAGCAGCTTTGGACACCTCTCCTACGAGCAGTACTTC.

This clonotype was counted a few times. This chain uses TRBV19 with TRBJ2-7; the D is unclear. CDR3 length equals 14 residues. From germline, CDR1 is LNHDA and CDR2 SQIVND (reference sequence). Deletions cut 3 bases from V and 1 base from J, with 10 bases between. The CDR3: CASSIFAGSYEQYF. As DNA, the CDR3 is TGTGCCAGTAGTATTTTCGCTGGGTCCTACGAGCAGTACTTC.

This clonotype has only a few counts. V usage is TRBV2 and J usage is TRBJ2-1; TRBD2 matches 8 bases. Germline assignment: CDR1 SNHLY and CDR2 FYNNEI. CDR3 size: 17 residues. The J segment lost 9 bases and the V segment lost 2 bases, leaving 15 bases of the junction unmatched. The CDR3, as DNA: TGTGCCAGCAGTGAAAGGGGCACTGCAGGACTAGCCACTGAGCAGTTCTTC. It encodes CASSERGTAGLATEQFF.

This clonotype was seen only a few times. This rearrangement joins TRBV20-1 to TRBJ2-1; D remains ambiguous. V was cut by 6 bases and J by 2 bases, with 8 bases left in between. Germline V lookup: CDR1 DFQATT, CDR2 SNEGSKA (reference sequence). The CDR3 totals 12 residues. The CDR3 DNA follows: TGCAGTGCCTTGGGCCCCTACAATGAGCAGTTCTTC. Translating gives CSALGPYNEQFF.

The rearrangement links TRBV7-9 to TRBJ2-1; the D gene is possibly TRBD1 (6 bases). The CDR3 is made up of 15 amino acids. Germline lookup yields CDR1 SEHNR and CDR2 FQNEAQ (reference sequence). V was pared by 1 base and J by 2 bases, with 9 bases between. CDR3 coding DNA: TGTGCCAGCAGCTTAGGGGACAAACCCTACAATGAGCAGTTCTTC. It yields the protein CASSLGDKPYNEQFF.

J is TRBJ1-1 and V is TRBV19; the D is unclear. Trimming shortened V by 3 bases and J by 3 bases, and 11 bases separated the two germline ends. Germline V CDR1 and CDR2: LNHDA, SQIVND (reference sequence). The CDR3 spans 14 residues. CDR3 protein: CASSITGRDTEAFF. Here the CDR3 DNA reads TGTGCCAGTAGTATTACCGGGAGGGACACTGAAGCTTTCTTT.